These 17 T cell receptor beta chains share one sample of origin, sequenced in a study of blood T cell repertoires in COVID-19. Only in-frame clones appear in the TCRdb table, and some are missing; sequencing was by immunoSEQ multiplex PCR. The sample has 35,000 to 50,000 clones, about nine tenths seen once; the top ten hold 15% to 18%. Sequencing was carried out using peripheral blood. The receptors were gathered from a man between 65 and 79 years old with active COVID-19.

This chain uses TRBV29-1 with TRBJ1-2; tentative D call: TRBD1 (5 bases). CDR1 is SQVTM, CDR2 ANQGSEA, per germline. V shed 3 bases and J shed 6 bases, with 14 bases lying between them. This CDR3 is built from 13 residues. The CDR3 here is CSVDGAGLDGYTF. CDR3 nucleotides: TGCAGCGTTGATGGAGCGGGGCTGGATGGCTACACCTTC.

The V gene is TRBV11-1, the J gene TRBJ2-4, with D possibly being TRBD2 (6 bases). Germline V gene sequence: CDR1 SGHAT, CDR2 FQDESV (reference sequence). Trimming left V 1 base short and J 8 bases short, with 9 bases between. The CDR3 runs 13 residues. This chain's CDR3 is CASSLGRGDIQYF. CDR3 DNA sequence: TGTGCCAGCAGCTTAGGGCGGGGCGACATTCAGTACTTC.

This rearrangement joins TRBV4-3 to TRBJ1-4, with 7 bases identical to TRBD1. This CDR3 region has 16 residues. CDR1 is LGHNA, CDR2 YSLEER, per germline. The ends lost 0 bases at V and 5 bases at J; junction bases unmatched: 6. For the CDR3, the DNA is TGCGCCAGCAGCCAAGACTGGGACAGCGGGAATGAAAAACTGTTTTTT. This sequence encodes CASSQDWDSGNEKLFF.

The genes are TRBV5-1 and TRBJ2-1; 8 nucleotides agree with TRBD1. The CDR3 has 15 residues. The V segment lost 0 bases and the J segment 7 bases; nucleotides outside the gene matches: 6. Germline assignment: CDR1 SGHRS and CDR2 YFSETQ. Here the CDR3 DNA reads TGCGCCAGCAGCTTGGACGGACAGGGCAGGAATGAGCAGTTCTTC. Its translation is CASSLDGQGRNEQFF.

The CDR3 nucleotides are TGTGCCAGCAGCCGAAAAATGGGCTTCGGCGAGACCCAGTACTTC. It specifies CASSRKMGFGETQYF. V is TRBV3-1 (or the pseudogene TRBV3-2) and J is TRBJ2-5; D ambiguous. The CDR3 length is 15 residues. The germline V and J ends were trimmed by 4 bases and 5 bases, with 17 bases remaining between them. Germline assignment: CDR1 LGHDT and CDR2 YNNKEL (reference sequence).

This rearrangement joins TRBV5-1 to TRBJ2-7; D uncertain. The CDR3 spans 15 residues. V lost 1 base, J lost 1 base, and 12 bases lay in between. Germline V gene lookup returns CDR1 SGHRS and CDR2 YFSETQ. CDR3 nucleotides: TGCGCCAGCAGCTTGTTGATTCCAGGTTCCTACGAGCAGTACTTC. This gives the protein CASSLLIPGSYEQYF.

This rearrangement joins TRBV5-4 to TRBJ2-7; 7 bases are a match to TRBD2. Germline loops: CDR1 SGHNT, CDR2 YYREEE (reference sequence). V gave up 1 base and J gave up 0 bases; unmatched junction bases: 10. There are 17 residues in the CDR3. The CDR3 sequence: CASSLNYGLEVSYEQYF. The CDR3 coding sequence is TGTGCCAGCAGCTTGAACTACGGACTAGAAGTCTCCTACGAGCAGTACTTC.

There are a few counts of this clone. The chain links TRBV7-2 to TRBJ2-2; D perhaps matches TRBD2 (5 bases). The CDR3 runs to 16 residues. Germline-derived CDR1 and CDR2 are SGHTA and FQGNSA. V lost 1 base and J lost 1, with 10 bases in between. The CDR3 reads CASSLGASRNTGELFF. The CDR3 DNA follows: TGTGCCAGCAGCTTAGGGGCTAGCAGGAACACCGGGGAGCTGTTTTTT. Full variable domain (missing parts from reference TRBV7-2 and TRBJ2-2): GAGVSQSPSNKVTEKGKDVELRCDPISGHTALYWYRQSLGQGLEFLIYFQGNSAPDKSGLPSDRFSAERTGGSVSTLTIQRTQQEDSAVYLCASSLGASRNTGELFFGEGSRLTVL.

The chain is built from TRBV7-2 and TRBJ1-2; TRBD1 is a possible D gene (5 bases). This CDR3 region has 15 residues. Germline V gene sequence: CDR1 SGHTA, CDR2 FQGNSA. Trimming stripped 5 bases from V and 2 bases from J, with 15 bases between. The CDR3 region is CASSQGQAPNYGYTF. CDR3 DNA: TGTGCCAGCAGCCAGGGCCAAGCGCCAAACTATGGCTACACCTTC. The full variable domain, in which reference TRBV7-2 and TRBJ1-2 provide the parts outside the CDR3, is GAGVSQSPSNKVTEKGKDVELRCDPISGHTALYWYRQSLGQGLEFLIYFQGNSAPDKSGLPSDRFSAERTGGSVSTLTIQRTQQEDSAVYLCASSQGQAPNYGYTFGSGTRLTVV.

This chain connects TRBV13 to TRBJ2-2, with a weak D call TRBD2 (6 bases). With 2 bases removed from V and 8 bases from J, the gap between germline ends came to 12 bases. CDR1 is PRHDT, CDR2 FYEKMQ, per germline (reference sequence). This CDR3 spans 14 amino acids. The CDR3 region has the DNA TGTGCCAGCAGCTTAACCCCTAGCGTTGGGGAGCTGTTTTTT. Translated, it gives CASSLTPSVGELFF.

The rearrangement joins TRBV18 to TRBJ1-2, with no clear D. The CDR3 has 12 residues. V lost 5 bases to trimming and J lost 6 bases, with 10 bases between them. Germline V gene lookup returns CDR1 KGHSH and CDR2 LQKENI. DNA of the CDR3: TGTGCCAGCTCAGCCAGTCGGGATGGCTACACCTTC. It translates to CASSASRDGYTF.

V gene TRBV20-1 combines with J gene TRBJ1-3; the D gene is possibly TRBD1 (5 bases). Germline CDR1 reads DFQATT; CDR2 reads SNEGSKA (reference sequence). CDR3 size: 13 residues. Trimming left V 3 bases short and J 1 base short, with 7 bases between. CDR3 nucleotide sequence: TGCAGTGCTAGTTCAGGGTCTGGAAACACCATATATTTT. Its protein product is CSASSGSGNTIYF.

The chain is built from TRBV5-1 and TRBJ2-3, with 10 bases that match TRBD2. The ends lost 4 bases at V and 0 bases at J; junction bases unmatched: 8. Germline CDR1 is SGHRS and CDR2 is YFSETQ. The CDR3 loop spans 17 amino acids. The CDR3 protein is CASSPRGLAVSTDTQYF. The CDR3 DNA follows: TGCGCCAGCAGCCCACGCGGACTAGCGGTTAGCACAGATACGCAGTATTTT.

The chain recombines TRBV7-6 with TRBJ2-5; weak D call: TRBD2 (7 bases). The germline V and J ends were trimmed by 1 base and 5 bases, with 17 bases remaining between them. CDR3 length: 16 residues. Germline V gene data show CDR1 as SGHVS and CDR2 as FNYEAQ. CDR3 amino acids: CASSLDVGGADETQYF. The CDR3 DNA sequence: TGTGCCAGCAGCTTAGATGTAGGGGGGGCTGACGAGACCCAGTACTTC.

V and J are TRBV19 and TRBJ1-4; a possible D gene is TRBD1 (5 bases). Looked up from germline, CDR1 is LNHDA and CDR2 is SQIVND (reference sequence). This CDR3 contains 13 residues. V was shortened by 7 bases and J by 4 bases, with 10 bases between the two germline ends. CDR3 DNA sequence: TGTGCCAGTATCGCGGGACTTAATGAAAAACTGTTTTTT. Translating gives CASIAGLNEKLFF.

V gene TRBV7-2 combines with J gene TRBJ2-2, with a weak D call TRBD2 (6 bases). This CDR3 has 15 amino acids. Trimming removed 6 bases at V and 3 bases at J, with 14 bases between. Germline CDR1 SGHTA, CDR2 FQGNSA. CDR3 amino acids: CASSLAKVDTGELFF. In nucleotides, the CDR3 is TGTGCCAGCAGTCTAGCGAAAGTGGACACCGGGGAGCTGTTTTTT.

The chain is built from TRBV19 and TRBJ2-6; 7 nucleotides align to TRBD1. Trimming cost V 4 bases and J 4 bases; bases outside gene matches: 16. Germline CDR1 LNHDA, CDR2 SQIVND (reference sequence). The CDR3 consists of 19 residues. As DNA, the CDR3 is TGTGCCAGTAGTACCCGGACAGGCTTTGTCATCTCCGGGGCCAACGTCCTGACTTTC. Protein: CASSTRTGFVISGANVLTF.